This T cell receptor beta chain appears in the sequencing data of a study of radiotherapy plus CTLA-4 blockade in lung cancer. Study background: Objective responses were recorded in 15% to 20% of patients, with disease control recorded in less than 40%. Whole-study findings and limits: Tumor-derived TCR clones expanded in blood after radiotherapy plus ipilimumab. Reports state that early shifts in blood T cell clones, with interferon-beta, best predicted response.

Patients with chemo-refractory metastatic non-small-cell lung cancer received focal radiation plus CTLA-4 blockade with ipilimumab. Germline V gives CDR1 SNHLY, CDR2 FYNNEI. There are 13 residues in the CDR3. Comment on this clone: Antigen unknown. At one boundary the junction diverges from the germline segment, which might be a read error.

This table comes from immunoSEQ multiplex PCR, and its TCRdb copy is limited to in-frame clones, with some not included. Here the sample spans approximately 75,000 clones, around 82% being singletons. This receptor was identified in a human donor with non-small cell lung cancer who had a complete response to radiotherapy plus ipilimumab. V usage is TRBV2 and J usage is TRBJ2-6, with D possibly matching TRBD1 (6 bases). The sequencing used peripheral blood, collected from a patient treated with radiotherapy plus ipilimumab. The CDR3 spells CAGRGSGANVLTF. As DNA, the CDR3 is TGTGCCGGCAGGGGCTCTGGGGCCAACGTCCTGACTTTC.